The clone carrying this TCR beta chain was found a few times. The antigen is undetermined. This record belongs to a study of T cell responses to AZD1222 COVID-19 vaccine. Study summary: Pooling was applied to second doses at about 4 or about 12 weeks. General observations from the study: Spike-specific TCR depth and breadth grew after two AZD1222 doses. There were mostly white British donors and more females than males, and clonal diversity was possibly underestimated. None of the repertoires were sampled until the peak T cell response had passed.

Germline CDR1 and CDR2: LGHDT and YNNKEL (reference sequence). The CDR3 covers 11 residues. Trimming took 7 bases from V and 4 from J, leaving 5 bases between them. Profiled with immunoSEQ multiplex PCR; TCRdb holds only in-frame clones, not every one. The sample includes about 110,000 clones, roughly 80% of them seen just once. The V call is TRBV3-1 (or the pseudogene TRBV3-2), the J call TRBJ2-1, with D uncertain. Sample: peripheral blood, taken on day 0 of AZD1222 vaccination. The clonotype comes from an adult in good health. The CDR3 loop is CASTLYNEQFF. The CDR3 DNA follows: TGTGCCAGCACCCTATACAATGAGCAGTTCTTC.